These T cell receptor beta chains were read from a single sample in a study of siplizumab effects on memory and regulatory T cells. Data came from immunoSEQ multiplex PCR; TCRdb stores just in-frame clones and leaves some out. The sample carries 75,000 to 100,000 clones, 94% recorded once. Sequencing used non-Treg CD4+ T cells sorted from blood. The source is a human donor in good health. Each CDR3 is given with its conserved first and last residue. The order of the fields is V gene, D gene, clone size, J gene, CDR3 protein, CDR3 DNA. A D gene is named only where the DNA matches it firmly. Expanded clones get a size class; other rows say once, few or many, or leave the size out.

>TRBV5-4|TRBD2|NA|TRBJ2-1
CAGHLAGVLPTNEQFF
TGTGCCGGACATTTAGCGGGGGTTCTCCCAACTAATGAGCAGTTCTTC
>TRBV27|NA|NA|TRBJ1-2
CASSYPGPITF
TGTGCCAGCAGCTACCCGGGCCCCATCACCTTC
>TRBV5-3|NA|NA|TRBJ2-1
CARSLVSSGLRNEQFF
TGTGCCAGAAGCTTGGTTTCCTCAGGGCTGCGCAATGAGCAGTTCTTC
>TRBV6-5|NA|NA|TRBJ1-2
CASSYGIYYGYTF
TGTGCCAGCAGTTACGGGATCTACTATGGCTACACCTTC
>TRBV4-2|NA|NA|TRBJ1-2
CASSQDQVSYGYTF
TGTGCCAGCAGCCAAGATCAGGTATCCTATGGCTACACCTTC
>TRBV6-1|NA|NA|TRBJ1-3
CASSEVKFAGNTIYF
TGTGCCAGCAGTGAAGTAAAGTTTGCTGGAAACACCATATATTTT
>TRBV27|NA|NA|TRBJ1-1
CASSFGTMNTEAFF
TGTGCCAGCAGTTTTGGGACTATGAACACTGAAGCTTTCTTT
>TRBV30|NA|NA|TRBJ2-7
CAWSSDYEQYF
TGTGCCTGGAGTTCTGATTACGAGCAGTACTTC
>TRBV2|TRBD1|NA|TRBJ2-7
CARGRQGARAGDYEQYF
TGTGCCAGGGGGAGACAGGGGGCGCGAGCGGGAGACTACGAGCAGTACTTC
>TRBV9|NA|NA|TRBJ2-3
CASSVGVGNTDTQYF
TGTGCCAGCAGCGTAGGGGTAGGGAATACAGATACGCAGTATTTT
>TRBV9|TRBD1|NA|TRBJ2-1
CASSTPTGTGGDEQFF
TGTGCCAGCAGCACCCCAACCGGGACAGGGGGCGATGAGCAGTTCTTC
>TRBV5-4|NA|NA|TRBJ1-2
CASSLGIRDYGYTF
TGTGCCAGCAGCTTGGGCATCAGGGACTATGGCTACACCTTC
>TRBV20-1|NA|NA|TRBJ2-3
CSAAKLDTQYF
TGCAGTGCCGCAAAATTAGATACGCAGTATTTT
>TRBV7-2|NA|NA|TRBJ1-2
CASSLRRVKGSGYTF
TGTGCCAGCAGCTTACGCAGGGTGAAGGGATCGGGCTACACCTTC
>TRBV4-3|NA|NA|TRBJ2-7
CASSLTSVADEQYF
TGCGCCAGCAGCCTGACGTCGGTCGCCGACGAGCAGTACTTC
>TRBV5-4|NA|NA|TRBJ2-7
CASSLEVASYEQYF
TGTGCCAGCAGCTTGGAAGTCGCTTCCTACGAGCAGTACTTC
>TRBV18|NA|once|TRBJ1-1
CASSPNTGLNTEAFF
TGTGCCAGCTCACCAAACACAGGATTGAACACTGAAGCTTTCTTT
>TRBV7-2|NA|NA|TRBJ1-1
CASSFPAGNTEAFF
TGTGCCAGCAGCTTCCCCGCGGGGAACACTGAAGCTTTCTTT
>TRBV9|NA|NA|TRBJ2-1
CASSSGLSSPYNEQFF
TGTGCCAGCAGCTCGGGACTGAGCAGTCCCTACAATGAGCAGTTCTTC
>TRBV5-6|NA|NA|TRBJ1-6
CASSLYPALPYNSPLHF
TGTGCCAGCAGCTTGTACCCGGCCCTCCCATATAATTCACCCCTCCACTTT
>TRBV19|TRBD1|NA|TRBJ1-2
CASGGDRRNYGYTF
TGTGCCAGCGGCGGGGACAGGAGAAACTATGGCTACACCTTC
>TRBV2|NA|NA|TRBJ2-7
CASSALATFSYEQYF
TGTGCCAGCAGTGCGCTGGCAACATTCTCCTACGAGCAGTACTTC
>TRBV12-5|NA|NA|TRBJ2-3
CASGLDGLADTQYF
TGTGCTAGTGGTTTGGACGGTTTGGCAGATACGCAGTATTTT
>TRBV6-5|NA|NA|TRBJ1-6
CASRNLQGRPLHF
TGTGCCAGCAGAAACCTTCAGGGCCGTCCCCTCCACTTT
>TRBV10-3|TRBD2|NA|TRBJ2-5
CAISPGGVTQYF
TGTGCCATCAGTCCCGGGGGGGTTACCCAGTACTTC
>TRBV6-1|NA|NA|TRBJ1-4
CASSAVNEKLFF
TGTGCCAGCAGTGCCGTTAATGAAAAACTGTTTTTT
>TRBV27|TRBD2|NA|TRBJ2-7
CASGIKRGYEQYF
TGTGCCAGCGGCATAAAGCGGGGCTACGAGCAGTACTTC
>TRBV19|NA|NA|TRBJ1-1
CASSIVGQSAMNTEAFF
TGTGCCAGTAGTATAGTCGGACAGAGCGCAATGAACACTGAAGCTTTCTTT
>TRBV4-3|NA|NA|TRBJ2-7
CASSQVSGYSYEQYF
TGCGCCAGCAGCCAAGTGAGCGGGTACTCCTACGAGCAGTACTTC
>TRBV5-1|NA|NA|TRBJ2-7
CASSLGRGISSYEQYF
TGCGCCAGCAGCTTGGGTCGGGGGATCAGCTCCTACGAGCAGTACTTC
>TRBV7-3|TRBD2|NA|TRBJ2-2
CASSLSPSGNTGELFF
TGTGCCAGCAGCTTATCCCCTAGCGGGAACACCGGGGAGCTGTTTTTT
>TRBV13|NA|NA|TRBJ1-3
CASSPYTGSGNTIYF
TGTGCCAGCAGCCCGTATACAGGGTCGGGAAACACCATATATTTT
>TRBV5-5|NA|NA|TRBJ2-5
CASSPGARNQETQYF
TGTGCCAGCAGCCCTGGGGCGAGAAACCAAGAGACCCAGTACTTC
>TRBV30|NA|NA|TRBJ1-6
CAWRVGRGSYNSPLHF
TGTGCCTGGAGAGTGGGCAGGGGCTCCTATAATTCACCCCTCCACTTT
>TRBV7-9|NA|NA|TRBJ1-4
CASSPGRGANEKLFF
TGTGCCAGCAGCCCGGGCAGGGGAGCTAATGAAAAACTGTTTTTT
>TRBV4-3|NA|NA|TRBJ2-7
CASSQEVGGEEQYF
TGCGCCAGCAGCCAAGAGGTAGGGGGGGAGGAGCAGTACTTC
>TRBV30|NA|NA|TRBJ2-2
CAWSGRSGANTGELFF
TGTGCCTGGAGTGGCCGGTCGGGGGCGAACACCGGGGAGCTGTTTTTT
>TRBV19|NA|NA|TRBJ1-1
CASSPQHRSPAFF
TGTGCCAGTAGTCCCCAACACCGATCGCCGGCTTTCTTT
>TRBV6-1|TRBD2|NA|TRBJ2-3
CASSEALAGNTDTQYF
TGTGCCAGCAGTGAAGCACTAGCGGGGAATACAGATACGCAGTATTTT
>TRBV14|TRBD1|NA|TRBJ2-5
CASSLSFFRDRRETQYF
TGTGCCAGCAGCCTCTCTTTTTTCCGGGACAGGCGAGAGACCCAGTACTTC
>TRBV6-1|NA|NA|TRBJ1-4
CASSADSGATNEKLFF
TGTGCCAGCAGTGCCGACAGTGGGGCAACTAATGAAAAACTGTTTTTT
>TRBV7-2|TRBD1|NA|TRBJ1-2
CASSSRDSPYGYTF
TGTGCCAGCAGCTCGAGGGACAGCCCCTATGGCTACACCTTC
>TRBV11-3|NA|NA|TRBJ2-1
CASSTTGRNEQFF
TGTGCCAGCAGCACGACAGGGAGGAATGAGCAGTTCTTC
>TRBV10-3|NA|NA|TRBJ2-4
CAISAGVAKNIQYF
TGTGCCATCAGTGCGGGGGTAGCCAAAAACATTCAGTACTTC
>TRBV6-1|NA|few|TRBJ1-5
CASSVKGGRQPQHF
TGTGCCAGCAGTGTTAAGGGAGGTAGGCAGCCCCAGCATTTT
>TRBV27|NA|NA|TRBJ2-5
CASSLLGYQETQYF
TGTGCCAGCAGTTTATTGGGGTACCAAGAGACCCAGTACTTC
>TRBV29-1|NA|NA|TRBJ2-7
CSVEGPYEQYF
TGCAGCGTTGAAGGACCCTACGAGCAGTACTTC
>TRBV5-4|NA|NA|TRBJ1-2
CASSPTTGGANYGYTF
TGTGCCAGCAGCCCAACAACGGGGGGAGCTAACTATGGCTACACCTTC
>TRBV5-4|NA|NA|TRBJ1-2
CASSLGQAGYTF
TGTGCCAGCAGCTTGGGACAGGCTGGCTACACCTTC
>TRBV25-1|NA|NA|TRBJ2-3
CASSENADTQYF
TGTGCCAGCAGTGAAAATGCAGATACGCAGTATTTT
>TRBV6-1|NA|NA|TRBJ2-1
CASSEVRGGNEQFF
TGTGCCAGCAGTGAAGTGAGGGGGGGCAATGAGCAGTTCTTC
>TRBV5-5|NA|NA|TRBJ2-7
CASSFPKSEQYF
TGTGCCAGCAGCTTCCCAAAGAGCGAGCAGTACTTC
>TRBV7-3|NA|NA|TRBJ2-1
CASSSTASHEQFF
TGTGCCAGCAGCTCAACGGCTAGCCATGAGCAGTTCTTC
>TRBV14|NA|once|TRBJ1-3
CASSQDSTIYF
TGTGCCAGCAGCCAAGATTCCACCATATATTTT
>TRBV29-1|NA|NA|TRBJ2-7
CSVEVGQGWYF
TGCAGCGTTGAAGTGGGACAAGGCTGGTACTTC